This TCR beta chain stems from a study of blood T cell repertoires in COVID-19. Study-level background: The United States, Italy and Spain were the sources of the acute and convalescent COVID-19 samples. Sample material is recorded as cDNA or gDNA derived from T cells, B-cell-depleted T cells, or PBMCs.

Source study methods: Reference gene primer amplification gave nucleated cell count estimates. Profiling relied on immunoSEQ multiplex PCR, and the TCRdb table lists in-frame clones only, not all of them. V, J and clone size were drawn from that table, and D and trimming were deduced from the DNA. Among about 82,000 clones listed, almost 85% were seen once. After removal of 4 bases from V and 7 bases from J, the junction contained 6 bases not matched to a gene. Germline CDR1 and CDR2: KGHSH and LQKENI. The CDR3 covers 13 residues. The chain links TRBV18 to TRBJ2-7; 8 bases match TRBD1. The sequence was collected from a man aged 50 or older with active or convalescent COVID-19. Sample: peripheral blood. The CDR3 DNA follows: TGTGCCAGCTCACTGGAGACAGGGGAGGAGCAGTACGTC. It yields the protein CASSLETGEEQYV.